The following is a T cell receptor beta chain sequence with its context. What it binds is not known. V lost 3 bases and J lost 4, with 6 bases in between. This CDR3 has 12 residues. Germline CDR1 is SGHKS and CDR2 is YYEKEE (reference sequence). The sample comes from a study of neurological immune-mediated disorders. Study-level results: Levels of TCR clonal expansion peaked in HTLV-1-associated myelopathy and reached their lowest in multiple sclerosis, under those of healthy controls. Private repertoires in all groups were suggested by the absence of shared CDR3 amino acid sequences among expanded clones across subjects.

The authors made cDNA by 5'RACE with 10-nucleotide random UMIs. TCRdb recomputed calls from the 5' RACE reads with MiXCR, one row per CDR3 protein. The sample contains around 83,000 distinct CDR3 sequences, less than 15% of which appear only once. 2 million PBMCs stored at -80 C were the source of the unsorted libraries. The sequencing input was PBMCs. This rearrangement joins TRBV5-5 to TRBJ2-3; D not resolved. The receptor's source is a woman between 50 and 59 years old in good health. Here the CDR3 reads CASSSMADTQYF. CDR3 nucleotides: TGTGCCAGCAGCTCCATGGCAGATACGCAGTATTTT.